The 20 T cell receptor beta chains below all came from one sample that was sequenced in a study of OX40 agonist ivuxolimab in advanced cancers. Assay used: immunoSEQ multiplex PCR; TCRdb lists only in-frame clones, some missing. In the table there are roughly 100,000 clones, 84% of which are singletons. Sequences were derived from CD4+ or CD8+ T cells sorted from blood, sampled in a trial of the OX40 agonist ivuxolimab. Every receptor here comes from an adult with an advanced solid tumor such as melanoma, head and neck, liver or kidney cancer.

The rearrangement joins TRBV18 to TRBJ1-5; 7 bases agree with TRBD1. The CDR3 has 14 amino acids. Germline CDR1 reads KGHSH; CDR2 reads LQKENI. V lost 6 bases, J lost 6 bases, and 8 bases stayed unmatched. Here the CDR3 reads CASSTSRGRQPQHF. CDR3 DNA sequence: TGTGCCAGCTCTACCTCGAGGGGGCGTCAGCCCCAGCATTTT.

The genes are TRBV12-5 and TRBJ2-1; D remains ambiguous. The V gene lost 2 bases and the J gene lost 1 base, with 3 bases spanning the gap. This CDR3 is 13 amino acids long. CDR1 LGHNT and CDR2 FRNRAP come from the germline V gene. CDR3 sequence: CASGLTSYNEQFF. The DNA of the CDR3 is TGTGCTAGTGGTTTGACATCCTACAATGAGCAGTTCTTC.

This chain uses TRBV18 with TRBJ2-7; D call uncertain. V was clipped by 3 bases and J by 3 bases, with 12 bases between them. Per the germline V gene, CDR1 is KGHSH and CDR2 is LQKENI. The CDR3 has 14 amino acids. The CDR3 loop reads CASSPTLPGYEQYF. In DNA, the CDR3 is TGTGCCAGCTCACCTACACTTCCCGGCTACGAGCAGTACTTC.

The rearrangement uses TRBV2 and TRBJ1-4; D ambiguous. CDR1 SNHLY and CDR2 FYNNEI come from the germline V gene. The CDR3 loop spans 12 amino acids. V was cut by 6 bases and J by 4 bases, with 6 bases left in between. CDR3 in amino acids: CASRGFNEKLFF. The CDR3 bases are TGTGCCAGCAGGGGCTTTAATGAAAAACTGTTTTTT.

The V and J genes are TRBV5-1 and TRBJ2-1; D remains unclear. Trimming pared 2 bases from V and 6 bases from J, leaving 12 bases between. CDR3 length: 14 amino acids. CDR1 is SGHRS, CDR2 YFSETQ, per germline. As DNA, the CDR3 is TGCGCCAGCAGCTTTTCCCCCCCGCTCAATGAGCAGTTCTTC. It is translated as CASSFSPPLNEQFF.

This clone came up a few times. DNA for the CDR3: TGTGCCAGCAGTGAAGCTGCACAGCAGTACTTC. Amino acids: CASSEAAQQYF. The genes are TRBV25-1 and TRBJ2-7; no firm D call. From germline, CDR1 is MGHDK and CDR2 SYGVNS. The CDR3 sequence is 11 residues long. Deletions cut 2 bases from V and 8 bases from J, with 7 bases between.

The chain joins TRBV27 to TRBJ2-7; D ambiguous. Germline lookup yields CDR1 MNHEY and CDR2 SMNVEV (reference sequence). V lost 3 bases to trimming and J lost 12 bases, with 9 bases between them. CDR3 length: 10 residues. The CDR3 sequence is CASSFEQPYF. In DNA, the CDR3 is TGTGCCAGCAGTTTTGAGCAGCCGTACTTC.

CDR3: CASTRDPGHGYTF. Written as DNA, the CDR3 is TGTGCCAGCACTCGGGACCCGGGGCATGGCTACACCTTC. The V and J genes are TRBV7-9 and TRBJ1-2; D is possibly TRBD1 (5 bases). Germline CDR1 SEHNR, CDR2 FQNEAQ (reference sequence). CDR3 size: 13 residues. The V and J ends lost 7 bases and 6 bases respectively, with 15 bases between them.

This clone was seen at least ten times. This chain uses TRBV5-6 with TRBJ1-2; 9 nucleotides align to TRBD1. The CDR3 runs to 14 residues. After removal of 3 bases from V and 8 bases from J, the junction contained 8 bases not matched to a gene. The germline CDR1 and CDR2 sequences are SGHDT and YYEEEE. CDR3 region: CASSSDRGRRGYTF. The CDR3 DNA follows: TGTGCCAGCAGCTCCGACAGGGGGAGGCGAGGCTACACCTTC. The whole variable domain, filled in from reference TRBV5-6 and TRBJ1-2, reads DAGVTQSPTHLIKTRGQQVTLRCSPKSGHDTVSWYQQALGQGPQFIFQYYEEEERQRGNFPDRFSGHQFPNYSSELNVNALLLGDSALYLCASSSDRGRRGYTFGSGTRLTVV.

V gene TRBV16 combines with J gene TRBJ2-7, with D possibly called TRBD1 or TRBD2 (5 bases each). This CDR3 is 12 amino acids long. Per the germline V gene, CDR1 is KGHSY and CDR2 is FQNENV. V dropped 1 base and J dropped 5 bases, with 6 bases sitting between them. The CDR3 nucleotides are TGTGCCAGCAGCCAATGGGGACACGAGCAGTACTTC. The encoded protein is CASSQWGHEQYF.

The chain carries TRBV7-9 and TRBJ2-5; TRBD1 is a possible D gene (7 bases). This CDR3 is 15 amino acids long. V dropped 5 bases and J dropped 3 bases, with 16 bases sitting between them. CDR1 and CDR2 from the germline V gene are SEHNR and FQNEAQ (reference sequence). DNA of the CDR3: TGTGCCAGCAGCCAGGGACAGCCGGGAGAAGAGACCCAGTACTTC. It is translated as CASSQGQPGEETQYF.

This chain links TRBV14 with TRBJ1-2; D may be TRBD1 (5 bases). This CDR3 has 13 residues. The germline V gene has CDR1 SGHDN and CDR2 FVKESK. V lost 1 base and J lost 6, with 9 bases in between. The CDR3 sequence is CASSQARGDGYTF. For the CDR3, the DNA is TGTGCCAGCAGCCAAGCAAGGGGTGATGGCTACACCTTC.

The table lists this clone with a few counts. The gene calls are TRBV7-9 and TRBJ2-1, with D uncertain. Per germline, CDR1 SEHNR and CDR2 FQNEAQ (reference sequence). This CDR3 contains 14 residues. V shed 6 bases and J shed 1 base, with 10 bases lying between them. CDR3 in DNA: TGTGCCAGCAGAGCCTTACCATCCTACAATGAGCAGTTCTTC. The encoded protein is CASRALPSYNEQFF.

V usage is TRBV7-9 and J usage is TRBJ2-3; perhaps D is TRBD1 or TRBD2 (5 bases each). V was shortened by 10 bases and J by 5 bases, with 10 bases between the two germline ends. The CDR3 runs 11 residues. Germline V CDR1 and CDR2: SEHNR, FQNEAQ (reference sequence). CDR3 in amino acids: CAILGEDTQYF. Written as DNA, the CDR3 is TGTGCCATCTTGGGGGAAGATACGCAGTATTTT.

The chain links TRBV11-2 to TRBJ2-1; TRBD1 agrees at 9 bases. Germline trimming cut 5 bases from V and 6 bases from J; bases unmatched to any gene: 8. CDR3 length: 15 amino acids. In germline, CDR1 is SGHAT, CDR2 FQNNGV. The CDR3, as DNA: TGTGCCAGCAGCCACCGGGACAGGGTCGGCAATGAGCAGTTCTTC. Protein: CASSHRDRVGNEQFF.

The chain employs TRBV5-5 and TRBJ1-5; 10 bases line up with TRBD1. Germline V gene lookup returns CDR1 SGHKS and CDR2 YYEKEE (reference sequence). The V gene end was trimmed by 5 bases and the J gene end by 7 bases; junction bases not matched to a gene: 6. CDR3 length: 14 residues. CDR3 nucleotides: TGTGCCAGCAGGGGGACAGGGGACGGGCAGCCCCAGCATTTT. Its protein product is CASRGTGDGQPQHF.

The CDR3 sequence: CASGLVEGQPQHF. The CDR3 nucleotides are TGTGCTAGTGGTTTGGTAGAGGGACAGCCCCAGCATTTT. The chain links TRBV12-5 to TRBJ1-5; D not resolved. The CDR3 consists of 13 residues. Germline CDR1 LGHNT, CDR2 FRNRAP. Trimming cost V 0 bases and J 7 bases, with 7 bases left between them.

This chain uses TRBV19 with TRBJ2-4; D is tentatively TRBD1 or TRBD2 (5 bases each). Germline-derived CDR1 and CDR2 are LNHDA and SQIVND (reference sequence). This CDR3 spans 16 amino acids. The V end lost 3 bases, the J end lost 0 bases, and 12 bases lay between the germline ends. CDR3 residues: CASSMRGAQAKNIQYF. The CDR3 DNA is TGTGCCAGTAGTATGAGAGGGGCCCAAGCCAAAAACATTCAGTACTTC.

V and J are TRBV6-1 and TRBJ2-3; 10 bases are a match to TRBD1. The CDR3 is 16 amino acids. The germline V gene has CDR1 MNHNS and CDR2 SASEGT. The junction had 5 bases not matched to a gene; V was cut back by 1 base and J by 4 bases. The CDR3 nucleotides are TGTGCCAGCAGTGAAGTCGGGGGGACAGGGGCAGATACGCAGTATTTT. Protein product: CASSEVGGTGADTQYF.

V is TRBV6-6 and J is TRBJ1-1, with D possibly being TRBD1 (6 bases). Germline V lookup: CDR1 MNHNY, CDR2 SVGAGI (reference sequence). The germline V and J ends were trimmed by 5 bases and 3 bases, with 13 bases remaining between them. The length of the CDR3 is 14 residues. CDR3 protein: CASSNRGADTEAFF. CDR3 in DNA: TGTGCCAGCAGTAATCGGGGGGCCGACACTGAAGCTTTCTTT.